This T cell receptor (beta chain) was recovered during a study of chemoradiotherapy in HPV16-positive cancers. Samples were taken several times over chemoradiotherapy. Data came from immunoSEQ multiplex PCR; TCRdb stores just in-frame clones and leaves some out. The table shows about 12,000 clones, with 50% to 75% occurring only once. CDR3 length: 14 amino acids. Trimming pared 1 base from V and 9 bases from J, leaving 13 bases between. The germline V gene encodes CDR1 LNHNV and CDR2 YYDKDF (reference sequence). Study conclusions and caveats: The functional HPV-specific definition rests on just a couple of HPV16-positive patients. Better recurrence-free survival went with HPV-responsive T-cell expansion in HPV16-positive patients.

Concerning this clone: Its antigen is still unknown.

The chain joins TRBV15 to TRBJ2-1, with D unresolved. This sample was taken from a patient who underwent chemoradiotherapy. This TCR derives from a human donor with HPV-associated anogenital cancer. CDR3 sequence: CATSRAAGSREQFF. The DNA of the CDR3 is TGTGCCACCAGCAGAGCCGCAGGATCCCGTGAGCAGTTCTTC.